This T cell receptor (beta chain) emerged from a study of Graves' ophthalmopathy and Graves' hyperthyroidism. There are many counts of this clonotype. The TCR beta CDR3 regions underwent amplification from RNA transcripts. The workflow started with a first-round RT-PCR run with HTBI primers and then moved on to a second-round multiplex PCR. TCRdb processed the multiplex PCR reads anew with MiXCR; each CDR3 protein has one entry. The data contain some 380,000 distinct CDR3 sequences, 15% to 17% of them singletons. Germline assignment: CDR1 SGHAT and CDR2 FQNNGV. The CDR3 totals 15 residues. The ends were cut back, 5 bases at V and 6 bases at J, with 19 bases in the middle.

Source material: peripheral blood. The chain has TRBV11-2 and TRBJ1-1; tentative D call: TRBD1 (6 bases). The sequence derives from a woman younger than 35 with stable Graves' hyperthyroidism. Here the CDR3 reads CASSARTVGWAEAFF. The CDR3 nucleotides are TGTGCCAGCAGCGCGCGGACAGTAGGGTGGGCTGAAGCTTTCTTT.